This entry concerns a single T cell receptor (beta chain). The data belong to a study of cytomegalovirus exposure and HLA in healthy donors. The wider study: Sequencing of 150 million to 200 million T cells in an earlier analysis found under 120 million unique TCR beta sequences.

The PCR was carried out with 60 Vbeta primers and 13 Jbeta primers. The table came from immunoSEQ multiplex PCR; TCRdb's copy has only in-frame clones and leaves some out. The data hold 150,000 or so clones, with approximately 70% observed a single time. Germline CDR1 reads SEHNR; CDR2 reads FQNEAQ (reference sequence). The ends were cut back, 5 bases at V and 6 bases at J, with 13 bases in the middle. The CDR3 has 14 residues. Sequencing was performed on PBMCs. The chain recombines TRBV7-9 with TRBJ2-2, with D maybe TRBD2 (5 bases). This clonotype originated in a man in his forties in good health and CMV-seropositive. CDR3 sequence: CASSPVPGAGELFF. The CDR3, as DNA: TGTGCCAGCAGCCCCGTTCCCGGGGCCGGGGAGCTGTTTTTT.